The clone carrying this T cell receptor beta chain was counted once. The data were obtained in a study of blood T cell repertoires in COVID-19. Assay: immunoSEQ multiplex PCR; the TCRdb copy retains only in-frame clones and omits some. The sample consists of 50,000 to 60,000 clones, roughly 89% of them appearing once. CDR3 length: 16 residues. Looked up from germline, CDR1 is SGDLS and CDR2 is YYNGEE. V was clipped by 0 bases and J by 2 bases, with 14 bases between them. This receptor was identified in a man aged 80 or over with active or convalescent COVID-19. The sample consisted of peripheral blood. The rearrangement links TRBV9 to TRBJ1-1; D perhaps matches TRBD1 (5 bases). CDR3 in amino acids: CASSVASQGSNTEAFF. In DNA form, the CDR3 reads TGTGCCAGCAGCGTAGCTAGTCAGGGATCTAACACTGAAGCTTTCTTT.